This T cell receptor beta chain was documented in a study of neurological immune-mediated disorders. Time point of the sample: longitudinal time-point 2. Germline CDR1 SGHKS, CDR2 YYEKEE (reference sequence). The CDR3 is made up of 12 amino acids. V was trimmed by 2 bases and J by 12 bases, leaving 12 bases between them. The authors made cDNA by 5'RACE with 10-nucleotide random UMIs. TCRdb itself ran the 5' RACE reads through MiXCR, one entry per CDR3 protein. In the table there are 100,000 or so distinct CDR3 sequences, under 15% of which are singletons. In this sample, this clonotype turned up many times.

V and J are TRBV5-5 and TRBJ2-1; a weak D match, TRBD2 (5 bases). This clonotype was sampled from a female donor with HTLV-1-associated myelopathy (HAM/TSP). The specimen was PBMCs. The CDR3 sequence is CASSFSLDPQFF. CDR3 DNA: TGTGCCAGCAGCTTTTCACTAGATCCGCAGTTCTTC.